This T cell receptor beta chain was recorded in a study of blood T cell repertoires in COVID-19. Whole-study context: Material from acute and convalescent COVID-19 was sourced from the United States, Italy and Spain. T cells, B-cell-depleted T cells, or PBMCs provided the cDNA or gDNA that served as material.

Trimming shortened V by 1 base and J by 10 bases, and 18 bases separated the two germline ends. CDR1 is SGDLS, CDR2 YYNGEE, per germline. This CDR3 is built from 15 residues. Source study methods: The authors estimated nucleated cell counts from reference gene primer amplification. TCRdb's copy holds only in-frame clones and misses some; the assay was immunoSEQ multiplex PCR. V and J calls and clone size follow that table, whereas D and trimming were derived from the DNA. The data hold around 40,000 clones, with over 80% observed a single time. The origin of this receptor is a woman aged 30 to 39 in a cohort sampled during active COVID-19. The V call is TRBV9, the J call TRBJ2-1; D perhaps matches TRBD2 (5 bases). Sequencing was performed on peripheral blood. CDR3 in DNA: TGTGCCAGCAGCGTAAGCGCTAGCTCCCCCATGGAGCAGTTCTTC. Its protein is CASSVSASSPMEQFF.